This T cell receptor beta chain was captured by sequencing in a study of T cells and Merkel cell carcinoma outcomes. The study, taken as a whole, reports: Reportedly, T-cell repertoire with density predicts Merkel cell carcinoma outcomes.

Libraries were prepared by immunoSEQ multiplex PCR; TCRdb keeps only in-frame clonotypes and omits some of them. The sample includes some 15,000 clones, 81% seen only once; the top ten take more than 7%. This clone was picked up one time. Its cognate antigen is unknown. V was pared by 6 bases and J by 3 bases, with 22 bases between. CDR1 is MDHEN, CDR2 SYDVKM, per germline. The CDR3 length is 17 residues. This rearrangement joins TRBV28 to TRBJ2-3; D is perhaps TRBD1 or TRBD2 (6 bases each). Sequenced input: tumor tissue from Merkel cell carcinoma. The receptor was derived from a human donor with Merkel cell carcinoma. The DNA for the CDR3 is TGTGCCAGCAGACCCATTGGGGGGCGGTATGGGACAGATACGCAGTATTTT. Translation: CASRPIGGRYGTDTQYF.